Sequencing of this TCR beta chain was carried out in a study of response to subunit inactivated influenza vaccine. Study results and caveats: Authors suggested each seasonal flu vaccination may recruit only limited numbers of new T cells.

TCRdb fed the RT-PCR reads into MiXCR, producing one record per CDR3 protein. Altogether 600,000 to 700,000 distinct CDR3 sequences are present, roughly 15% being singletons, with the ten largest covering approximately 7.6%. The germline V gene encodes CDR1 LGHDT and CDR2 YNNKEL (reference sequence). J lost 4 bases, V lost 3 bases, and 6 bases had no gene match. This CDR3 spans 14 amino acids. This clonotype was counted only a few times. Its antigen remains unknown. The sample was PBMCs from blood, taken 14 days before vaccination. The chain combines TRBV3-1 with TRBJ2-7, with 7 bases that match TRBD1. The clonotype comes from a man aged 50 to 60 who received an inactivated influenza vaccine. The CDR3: CASSQGTVGYEQYF. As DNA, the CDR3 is TGTGCCAGCAGCCAGGGGACAGTTGGTTACGAGCAGTACTTC.